The 19 T cell receptor beta chains in this list originate from one sample, sequenced in a study of CD8+CD57+ T cells in acquired aplastic anemia. Patients picked for sequencing had shown CD8+CD57+ cell expansion detected by flow cytometry. The use of genomic DNA as template underpinned the TCR beta VDJ and CDR3 profiling. MiXCR was run by TCRdb on the reads, yielding one entry per CDR3 protein. The sample has roughly 200,000 distinct CDR3 sequences, more than 55% seen once. The sequenced material came from sorted CD4+, CD8+, or CD8+CD57+ T cells (not recorded which) from PBMCs. The receptors were sampled from a human donor with aplastic anemia.

The rearrangement uses TRBV27 and TRBJ1-2, with D uncertain. Germline CDR1 and CDR2: MNHEY and SMNVEV (reference sequence). Trimming stripped 8 bases from V and 8 bases from J, with 24 bases between. This CDR3 comprises 15 residues. The CDR3 nucleotides read TGTGCCAGCGCAGTTTATCCGCTAGCAAGGTCAGGCTACACCTTC. Its protein is CASAVYPLARSGYTF.

This clonotype was seen more than once but under ten times. The chain recombines TRBV10-3 with TRBJ2-7; D assignment may be TRBD1 or TRBD2 (6 bases each). CDR1 ENHRY and CDR2 SYGVKD come from the germline V gene. The CDR3 is 14 amino acids. V dropped 11 bases and J dropped 7 bases, with 24 bases sitting between them. The CDR3 DNA sequence: TGTGCCTCCCGATGGGGGGCCGACGGGAGAGAGCAGTACTTC. Encoded protein: CASRWGADGREQYF.

The chain links TRBV10-3 to TRBJ1-5; a possible D gene is TRBD1 (5 bases). Looked up from germline, CDR1 is ENHRY and CDR2 is SYGVKD. This CDR3 is built from 14 residues. Trimming pared 5 bases from V and 3 bases from J, leaving 11 bases between. The CDR3 region is CAISQQEFNQPQHF. In nucleotides, the CDR3 is TGTGCCATCAGTCAACAGGAGTTCAATCAGCCCCAGCATTTT.

This chain uses TRBV29-1 with TRBJ2-5; D may be TRBD1 (5 bases). V lost 7 bases and J lost 2, with 14 bases in between. This CDR3 spans 13 amino acids. Germline lookup yields CDR1 SQVTM and CDR2 ANQGSEA. CDR3 sequence (DNA): TGCAGCGCCAGACAGTTGCTTCAAGAGACCCAGTACTTC. Translating it yields CSARQLLQETQYF.

The V and J genes are TRBV11-2 and TRBJ1-2; tentative D call: TRBD1 (6 bases). Germline assignment: CDR1 SGHAT and CDR2 FQNNGV. Between the trimmed V and J ends, which lost 5 bases and 8 bases, there was a span of 15 bases. This CDR3 comprises 13 residues. CDR3: CASSVRGGDGYTF. The CDR3 region has the DNA TGTGCCAGCAGCGTCCGAGGGGGGGACGGCTACACCTTC.

V is TRBV20-1 and J is TRBJ1-1, with D perhaps matching TRBD1 (5 bases). V was shortened by 6 bases and J by 0 bases, with 20 bases between the two germline ends. This CDR3 has 16 amino acids. Germline V CDR1 and CDR2: DFQATT, SNEGSKA (reference sequence). CDR3 coding DNA: TGCAGTGCCAGTCCGGCAGGGAGGGAACTGAACACTGAAGCTTTCTTT. It translates to CSASPAGRELNTEAFF.

This chain joins TRBV2 and TRBJ2-3; possible D gene TRBD2, 6 bases. The CDR3 spans 12 residues. The V gene lost 7 bases and the J gene lost 4 bases, with 9 bases spanning the gap. Germline CDR1 reads SNHLY; CDR2 reads FYNNEI. This chain's CDR3 is CASTRGPDTQYF. Written as DNA, the CDR3 is TGTGCCAGCACGCGGGGCCCAGATACGCAGTATTTT.

This clonotype was picked up many times. V and J are TRBV7-9 and TRBJ1-4; D is perhaps TRBD1 (5 bases). Trimming pared 5 bases from V and 8 bases from J, leaving 18 bases between. This CDR3 contains 15 residues. Per germline, CDR1 SEHNR and CDR2 FQNEAQ (reference sequence). CDR3 in DNA: TGTGCCAGCAGCCCACAGATGGGGGGATGGGAAAAACTGTTTTTT. Translated: CASSPQMGGWEKLFF.

The chain links TRBV12-3 or TRBV12-4 to TRBJ2-3; 10 bases align to TRBD2. V lost 4 bases and J lost 8; bases outside the gene matches: 9. The CDR3 is made up of 15 amino acids. The CDR3 region is CASSSQTSGSGTQYF. The CDR3 DNA sequence: TGTGCCAGCAGTTCCCAGACTAGCGGGTCGGGTACGCAGTATTTT.

The chain employs TRBV2 and TRBJ1-2, with 7 bases fitting TRBD1. The CDR3 runs 14 residues. CDR1 is SNHLY, CDR2 FYNNEI, per germline. The V segment lost 9 bases and the J segment 4 bases; nucleotides outside the gene matches: 11. The CDR3 sequence is CASRGTARLYGYTF. CDR3 coding DNA: TGTGCCAGTAGGGGGACAGCCCGTCTCTATGGCTACACCTTC.

The chain joins TRBV7-9 to TRBJ1-2, with D possibly TRBD1 on 5 matching bases. This CDR3 region has 14 residues. Germline CDR1 is SEHNR and CDR2 is FQNEAQ (reference sequence). Trimming took 6 bases from V and 6 from J, leaving 17 bases between them. This CDR3 reads CASRGVRFLDGYTF. DNA for the CDR3: TGTGCCAGCAGGGGGGTCAGGTTCTTAGATGGCTACACCTTC.

This clonotype was detected many times. Without the conserved terminal phenylalanine or tryptophan, this CDR3 likely stems from a read error. The DNA is omitted, as the CDR3 cannot be located on it reliably, and the CDR3 follows TCRdb's listing. The J gene is TRBJ2-7, the V gene TRBV24-1. The CDR3 numbers 8 amino acids, ends counted. Germline V gene data show CDR1 as KGHDR and CDR2 as SFDVKD. The CDR3 sequence is CATSDLLP.

This chain connects TRBV20-1 to TRBJ1-1; D is ambiguous. V lost 3 bases and J lost 4, with 12 bases in between. The CDR3 has 13 amino acids. Germline CDR1 DFQATT, CDR2 SNEGSKA (reference sequence). Here the CDR3 DNA reads TGCAGTGCTAGGGGCTTAGGAGGCACTGAAGCTTTCTTT. Translated: CSARGLGGTEAFF.

The chain links TRBV9 to TRBJ2-6, with 12 bases matching TRBD1. Germline V gene data show CDR1 as SGDLS and CDR2 as YYNGEE. This CDR3 is 17 amino acids long. V was clipped by 4 bases and J by 3 bases; unmatched bases: 5. The DNA for the CDR3 is TGTGCCAGCAGCATCCGGGACAGGGGGCTTGGGGCCAACGTCCTGACTTTC. This codes for CASSIRDRGLGANVLTF.

The chain is built from TRBV6-2 or TRBV6-3 and TRBJ1-1; D possibly corresponds to TRBD1 (5 bases). Germline-derived CDR1 and CDR2 are MNHEY and SVGEGT. The V and J ends lost 5 bases and 1 base respectively, with 11 bases between them. The CDR3 is made up of 14 amino acids. The CDR3 here is CASSSVGGNTEAFF. The CDR3 nucleotides read TGTGCCAGCAGTAGCGTCGGGGGGAACACTGAAGCTTTCTTT.

The V and J genes are TRBV20-1 and TRBJ2-7; 11 nucleotides agree with TRBD2. Germline CDR1 and CDR2: DFQATT and SNEGSKA (reference sequence). V lost 3 bases and J lost 5; bases outside the gene matches: 6. This CDR3 spans 14 amino acids. CDR3 residues: CSARGTSGSHEQYF. As DNA, the CDR3 is TGCAGTGCTAGGGGGACTAGCGGATCCCACGAGCAGTACTTC.

The V call is TRBV7-2, the J call TRBJ2-7, with 8 bases matching TRBD1. Germline-derived CDR1 and CDR2 are SGHTA and FQGNSA. The CDR3 spans 14 residues. V gave up 4 bases and J gave up 9 bases; unmatched junction bases: 11. CDR3 residues: CASSSGQGGRWQYF. CDR3 nucleotides: TGTGCCAGCAGCTCCGGACAGGGCGGTAGGTGGCAGTACTTC.

Note on this clonotype: Compared with germline, one end of the junction differs, possibly owing to a read error. V is TRBV9 and J is TRBJ2-7; D perhaps matches TRBD2 (5 bases). This CDR3 comprises 13 residues. CDR1 is SGDLS, CDR2 YYNGEE, per germline. CDR3 bases: TGTGCCATCAGCTTGGACGGGGTGGGGGAGCAGTACTTC. Its protein is CAISLDGVGEQYF. Looking up the rest from reference TRBV9 and TRBJ2-7 gives the full variable domain: DSGVTQTPKHLITATGQRVTLRCSPRSGDLSVYWYQQSLDQGLQFLIQYYNGEERAKGNILERFSAQQFPDLHSELNLSSLELGDSALYFCAISLDGVGEQYFGPGTRLTVT.

The gene calls are TRBV2 and TRBJ2-7, with TRBD1 matching 8 bases. The germline V gene has CDR1 SNHLY and CDR2 FYNNEI. This CDR3 has 14 amino acids. Unmatched junction bases numbered 7, after V lost 2 bases and J lost 7 bases. The CDR3 DNA reads as TGTGCCAGCAGTGAACGGGACAGGCCTAGGGAGCAGTACTTC. Amino acid sequence: CASSERDRPREQYF.